Listed below are T cell receptor beta chains from one sample, sequenced in a study of identifying expanded T cells in peripheral blood. TCRdb's table, derived via immunoSEQ multiplex PCR, lists solely in-frame clones and lacks some. The profile covers 91,000 or so clones, with approximately 91% appearing a single time and roughly 3.9% taken by the ten largest. Sequenced: blood. The receptors come from a person aged 18 to 75 in good health. Each CDR3 is given with its conserved first and last residue. Each record gives: V gene, D gene, clone size, J gene, CDR3 DNA, CDR3 protein. A D gene is named only where the DNA matches it firmly. A row's size may be missing; if present it is once, few, many or a size class.

V gene: TRBV4-1; D gene: .; clone size: few; J gene: TRBJ1-5; CDR3 DNA: TGCGCCAGCAGCCAATGGAGCAATCAGCCCCAGCATTTT; CDR3 protein: CASSQWSNQPQHF
V gene: TRBV10-1; D gene: .; clone size: .; J gene: TRBJ2-1; CDR3 DNA: TGCGCCAGCACCCTGGGTAGTGAGAATGAGCAGTTCTTC; CDR3 protein: CASTLGSENEQFF
V gene: TRBV9; D gene: .; clone size: .; J gene: TRBJ1-2; CDR3 DNA: TGTGCCAGCAGCGTAGAACCCCGCTCTAACTATGGCTACACCTTC; CDR3 protein: CASSVEPRSNYGYTF
V gene: TRBV14; D gene: .; clone size: .; J gene: TRBJ2-3; CDR3 DNA: TGTGCCAGCAGCCAAGGTCTGACTTACACAGATACGCAGTATTTT; CDR3 protein: CASSQGLTYTDTQYF
V gene: TRBV5-1; D gene: TRBD2; clone size: once; J gene: TRBJ2-3; CDR3 DNA: TGCGCCAGCCGCCGCGCGGGGGGGACAGATACGCAGTATTTT; CDR3 protein: CASRRAGGTDTQYF
V gene: TRBV13; D gene: TRBD2; clone size: .; J gene: TRBJ2-5; CDR3 DNA: TGTGCCAGCAGAGGTAGCGGGGGGGCTCGCGAGACCCAGTACTTC; CDR3 protein: CASRGSGGARETQYF
V gene: TRBV2; D gene: .; clone size: few; J gene: TRBJ2-1; CDR3 DNA: TGTGCCAGCATAGGCGTGACTAGCTCCTACAATGAGCAGTTCTTC; CDR3 protein: CASIGVTSSYNEQFF
V gene: TRBV11-2; D gene: .; clone size: .; J gene: TRBJ1-1; CDR3 DNA: TGTGCCAGCAGCTTATTGGGGGGGATGAACACTGAAGCTTTCTTT; CDR3 protein: CASSLLGGMNTEAFF
V gene: TRBV5-1; D gene: TRBD2; clone size: .; J gene: TRBJ2-1; CDR3 DNA: TGCGCCAGCAGCTTGGCCCTACTTAGCGGGTTCTCCTACAATGAGCAGTTCTTC; CDR3 protein: CASSLALLSGFSYNEQFF
V gene: TRBV30; D gene: .; clone size: .; J gene: TRBJ1-5; CDR3 DNA: TGTGCCTGGAATGAGGGCAGGGACAATCAGCCCCAGCATTTT; CDR3 protein: CAWNEGRDNQPQHF
V gene: TRBV7-9; D gene: .; clone size: .; J gene: TRBJ1-2; CDR3 DNA: TGTGCCAGCAGCTTATATACAGGGAAGGATGGCTACACCTTC; CDR3 protein: CASSLYTGKDGYTF
V gene: TRBV2; D gene: .; clone size: few; J gene: TRBJ2-5; CDR3 DNA: TGTGCCAGCAGTGTATACGAAGAGACCCAGTACTTC; CDR3 protein: CASSVYEETQYF
V gene: TRBV6-5; D gene: .; clone size: .; J gene: TRBJ1-1; CDR3 DNA: TGTGCCAGCAGTCGAGGTGGTACTGAAGCTTTCTTT; CDR3 protein: CASSRGGTEAFF
V gene: TRBV18; D gene: .; clone size: .; J gene: TRBJ2-1; CDR3 DNA: TGTGCCAGCTCACCCGACGAATACAATGAGCAGTTCTTC; CDR3 protein: CASSPDEYNEQFF
V gene: TRBV2; D gene: .; clone size: once; J gene: TRBJ2-5; CDR3 DNA: TGTGCCAGCAGAAGAGGGTTGGGGGAGACCCAGTACTTC; CDR3 protein: CASRRGLGETQYF
V gene: TRBV29-1; D gene: TRBD2; clone size: .; J gene: TRBJ2-3; CDR3 DNA: TGCAGCGTTGAAGGTGTAGCGGGGGATAGTATGGATACGCAGTATTTT; CDR3 protein: CSVEGVAGDSMDTQYF
V gene: TRBV6-4; D gene: TRBD1; clone size: .; J gene: TRBJ2-3; CDR3 DNA: TGTGCCAGCAGTGATGGACAGGGGCCAGGCACAGATACGCAGTATTTT; CDR3 protein: CASSDGQGPGTDTQYF
V gene: TRBV5-4; D gene: .; clone size: .; J gene: TRBJ1-1; CDR3 DNA: TGTGCCAGCAGCTTCCCGGGACGCTTTGAAGCTTTCTTT; CDR3 protein: CASSFPGRFEAFF
V gene: TRBV4-2; D gene: .; clone size: .; J gene: TRBJ2-1; CDR3 DNA: TGTGCCAGCAGCCAAGATGCGGGGAGCCCCACTGAGCAGTTCTTC; CDR3 protein: CASSQDAGSPTEQFF
V gene: TRBV12-2; D gene: .; clone size: few; J gene: TRBJ2-3; CDR3 DNA: TGTGCAAGTCGCCGGCGGGGGGAGGCTACGCAGTATTTT; CDR3 protein: CASRRRGEATQYF
V gene: TRBV27; D gene: TRBD1; clone size: .; J gene: TRBJ1-1; CDR3 DNA: TGTGCCAGCAAATCAGGGGGCTCGTACACTGAAGCTTTCTTT; CDR3 protein: CASKSGGSYTEAFF
V gene: TRBV27; D gene: TRBD2; clone size: few; J gene: TRBJ2-1; CDR3 DNA: TGTGCCAGCACAACCCGACTAGCGGGATACAATGAGCAGTTCTTC; CDR3 protein: CASTTRLAGYNEQFF
V gene: TRBV19; D gene: TRBD1; clone size: .; J gene: TRBJ1-6; CDR3 DNA: TGTGCCAGTAGTATAGGACAGGGGGCGAATTCACCCCTCCACTTT; CDR3 protein: CASSIGQGANSPLHF
V gene: TRBV6-5; D gene: .; clone size: .; J gene: TRBJ1-1; CDR3 DNA: TGTGCCAGCAGCAAATCGGGGTACACTGAAGCTTTCTTT; CDR3 protein: CASSKSGYTEAFF
V gene: TRBV19; D gene: .; clone size: .; J gene: TRBJ2-7; CDR3 DNA: TGTGCCAGTAGTACGGACTACGAGCAGTACTTC; CDR3 protein: CASSTDYEQYF
V gene: TRBV27; D gene: TRBD2; clone size: .; J gene: TRBJ2-1; CDR3 DNA: TGTGCCAGCATGGGGGGGTACAATGAGCAGTTCTTC; CDR3 protein: CASMGGYNEQFF
V gene: TRBV19; D gene: .; clone size: once; J gene: TRBJ1-5; CDR3 DNA: TGTGCCAGTAGTCCTCCTTTGACAAGAAAAAATCAGCCCCAGCATTTT; CDR3 protein: CASSPPLTRKNQPQHF
V gene: TRBV30; D gene: .; clone size: .; J gene: TRBJ1-6; CDR3 DNA: TGTGCCTGGAGTTTGGCAGGGCGAGGGTCACCCCTCCACTTT; CDR3 protein: CAWSLAGRGSPLHF
V gene: TRBV30; D gene: .; clone size: .; J gene: TRBJ1-4; CDR3 DNA: TGTGCCTGGAGCCATGACGGGGTAGGGGAAAAACTGTTTTTT; CDR3 protein: CAWSHDGVGEKLFF
V gene: TRBV6-1; D gene: TRBD1; clone size: .; J gene: TRBJ1-3; CDR3 DNA: TGTGCCAGCTTCAGGGGGTCTGGAAACACCATATATTTT; CDR3 protein: CASFRGSGNTIYF
V gene: TRBV28; D gene: TRBD2; clone size: .; J gene: TRBJ2-7; CDR3 DNA: TGTGCCAGCGGGGGACTAGCGGGAGGGAGCTACGAGCAGTACTTC; CDR3 protein: CASGGLAGGSYEQYF
V gene: TRBV27; D gene: .; clone size: .; J gene: TRBJ2-7; CDR3 DNA: TGTGCCAGCAGCAGGGACGGACCCTACGAGCAGTACTTC; CDR3 protein: CASSRDGPYEQYF
V gene: TRBV19; D gene: .; clone size: .; J gene: TRBJ2-7; CDR3 DNA: TGTGCCAGTGGACCGGGCCAACTCTACGAGCAGTACTTC; CDR3 protein: CASGPGQLYEQYF
V gene: TRBV28; D gene: TRBD1; clone size: .; J gene: TRBJ2-7; CDR3 DNA: TGTGCCAGCAGTCTCGGACAGGGGGCGACGTACTTC; CDR3 protein: CASSLGQGATYF
V gene: TRBV6-4; D gene: TRBD1; clone size: .; J gene: TRBJ1-6; CDR3 DNA: TGTGCCAGCAGTGACTCGGGACAGGGGGCGTCACCCCTCCACTTT; CDR3 protein: CASSDSGQGASPLHF
V gene: TRBV10-2; D gene: TRBD1; clone size: .; J gene: TRBJ2-7; CDR3 DNA: TGCGCCAGCAGTGGGGCAGGGGGCATTGGGATTTACGAGCAGTACTTC; CDR3 protein: CASSGAGGIGIYEQYF
V gene: TRBV19; D gene: TRBD1; clone size: .; J gene: TRBJ1-2; CDR3 DNA: TGTGCCAGTAGCGCAGAAGACAGGGTGTATGGCTACACCTTC; CDR3 protein: CASSAEDRVYGYTF
V gene: TRBV28; D gene: .; clone size: .; J gene: TRBJ2-7; CDR3 DNA: TGTGCCAGCACCACTTACGGGCCCTCCTACGAGCAGTACTTC; CDR3 protein: CASTTYGPSYEQYF
V gene: TRBV19; D gene: TRBD2; clone size: .; J gene: TRBJ2-4; CDR3 DNA: TGTGCCAGTAGTCCAGGACTAGCGTGGGCCAAAAACATTCAGTACTTC; CDR3 protein: CASSPGLAWAKNIQYF
V gene: TRBV28; D gene: .; clone size: once; J gene: TRBJ2-7; CDR3 DNA: TGTGCCAGCAGACTTCGGTTCGAGCAGTACTTC; CDR3 protein: CASRLRFEQYF